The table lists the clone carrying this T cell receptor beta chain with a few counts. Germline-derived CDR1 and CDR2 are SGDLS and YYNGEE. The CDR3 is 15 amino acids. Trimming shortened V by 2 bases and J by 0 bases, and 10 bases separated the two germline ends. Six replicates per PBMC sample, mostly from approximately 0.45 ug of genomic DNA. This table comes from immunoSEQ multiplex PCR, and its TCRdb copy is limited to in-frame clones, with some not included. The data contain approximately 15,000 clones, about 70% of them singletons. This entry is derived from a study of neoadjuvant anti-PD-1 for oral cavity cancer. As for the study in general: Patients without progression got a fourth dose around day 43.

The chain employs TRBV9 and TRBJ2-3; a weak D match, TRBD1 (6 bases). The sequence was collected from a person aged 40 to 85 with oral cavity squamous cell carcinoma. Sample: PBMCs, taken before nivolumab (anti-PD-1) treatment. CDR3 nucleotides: TGTGCCAGCAGCGTTAGACAGGCTAGCACAGATACGCAGTATTTT. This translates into CASSVRQASTDTQYF.